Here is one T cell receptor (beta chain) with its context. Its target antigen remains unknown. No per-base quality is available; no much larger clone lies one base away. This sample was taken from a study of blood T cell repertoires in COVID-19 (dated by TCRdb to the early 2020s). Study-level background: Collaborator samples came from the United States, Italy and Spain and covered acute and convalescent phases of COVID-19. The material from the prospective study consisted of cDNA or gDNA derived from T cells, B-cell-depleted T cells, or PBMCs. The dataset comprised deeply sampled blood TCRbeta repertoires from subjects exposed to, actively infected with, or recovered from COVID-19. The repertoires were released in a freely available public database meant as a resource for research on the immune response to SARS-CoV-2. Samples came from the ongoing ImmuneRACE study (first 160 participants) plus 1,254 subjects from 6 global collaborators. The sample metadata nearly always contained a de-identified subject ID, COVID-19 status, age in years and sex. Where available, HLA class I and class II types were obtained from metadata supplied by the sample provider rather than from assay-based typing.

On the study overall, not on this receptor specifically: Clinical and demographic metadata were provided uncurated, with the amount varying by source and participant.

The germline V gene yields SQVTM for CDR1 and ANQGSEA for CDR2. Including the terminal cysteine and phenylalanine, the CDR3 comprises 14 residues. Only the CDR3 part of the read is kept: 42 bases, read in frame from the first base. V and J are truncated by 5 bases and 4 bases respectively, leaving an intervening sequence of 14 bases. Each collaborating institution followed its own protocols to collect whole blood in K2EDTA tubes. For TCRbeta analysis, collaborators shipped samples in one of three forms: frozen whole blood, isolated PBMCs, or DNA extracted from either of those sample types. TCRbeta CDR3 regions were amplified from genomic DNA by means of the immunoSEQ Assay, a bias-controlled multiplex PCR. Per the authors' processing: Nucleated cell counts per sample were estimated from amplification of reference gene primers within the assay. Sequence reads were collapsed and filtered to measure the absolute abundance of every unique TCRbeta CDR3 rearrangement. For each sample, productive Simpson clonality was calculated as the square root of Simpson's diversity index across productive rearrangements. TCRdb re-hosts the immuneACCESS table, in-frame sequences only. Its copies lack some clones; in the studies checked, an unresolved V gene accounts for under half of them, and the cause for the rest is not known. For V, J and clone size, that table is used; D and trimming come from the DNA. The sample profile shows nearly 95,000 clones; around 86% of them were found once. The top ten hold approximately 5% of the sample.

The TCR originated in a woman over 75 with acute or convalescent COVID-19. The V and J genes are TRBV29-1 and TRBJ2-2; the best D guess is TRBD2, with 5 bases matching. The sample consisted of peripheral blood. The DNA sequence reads TGCAGCGTTTCCCCGGGGTCTGGCACCGGGGAGCTGTTTTTT. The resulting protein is CSVSPGSGTGELFF.